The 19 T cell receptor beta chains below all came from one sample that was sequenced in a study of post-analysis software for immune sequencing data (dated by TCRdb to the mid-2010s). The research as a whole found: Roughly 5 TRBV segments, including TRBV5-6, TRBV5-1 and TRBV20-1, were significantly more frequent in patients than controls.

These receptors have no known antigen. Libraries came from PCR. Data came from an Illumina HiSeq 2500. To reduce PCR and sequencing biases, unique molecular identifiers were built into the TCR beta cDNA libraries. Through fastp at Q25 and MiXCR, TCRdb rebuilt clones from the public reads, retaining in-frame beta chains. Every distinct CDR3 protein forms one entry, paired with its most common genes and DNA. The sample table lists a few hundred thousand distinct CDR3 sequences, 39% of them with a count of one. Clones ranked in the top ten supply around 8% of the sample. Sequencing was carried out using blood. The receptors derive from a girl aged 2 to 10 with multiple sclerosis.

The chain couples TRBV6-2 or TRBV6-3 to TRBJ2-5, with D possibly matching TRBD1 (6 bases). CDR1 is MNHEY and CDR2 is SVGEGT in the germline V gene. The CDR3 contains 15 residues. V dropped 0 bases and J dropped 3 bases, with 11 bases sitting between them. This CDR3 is CASSYSDRLEETQYF. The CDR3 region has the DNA TGTGCCAGCAGTTACTCAGACAGGTTGGAAGAGACCCAGTACTTC.

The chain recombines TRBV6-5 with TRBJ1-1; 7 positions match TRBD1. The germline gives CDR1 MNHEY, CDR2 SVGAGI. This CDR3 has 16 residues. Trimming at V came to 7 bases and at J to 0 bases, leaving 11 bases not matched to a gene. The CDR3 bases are TGTGCCAGCATACCGAGACAGGGACTCATGAACACTGAAGCTTTCTTT. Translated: CASIPRQGLMNTEAFF.

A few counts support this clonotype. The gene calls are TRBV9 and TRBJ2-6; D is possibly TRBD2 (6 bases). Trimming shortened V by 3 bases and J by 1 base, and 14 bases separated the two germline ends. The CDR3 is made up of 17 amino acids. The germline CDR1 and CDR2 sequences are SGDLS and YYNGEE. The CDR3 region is CASSEEPGGSGANVLTF. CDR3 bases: TGTGCCAGCAGCGAGGAACCCGGGGGTTCTGGGGCCAACGTCCTGACTTTC.

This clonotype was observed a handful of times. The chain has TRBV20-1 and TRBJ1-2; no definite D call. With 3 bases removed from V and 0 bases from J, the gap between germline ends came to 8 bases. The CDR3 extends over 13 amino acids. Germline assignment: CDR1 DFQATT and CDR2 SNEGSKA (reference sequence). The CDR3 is CSARSGPNYGYTF. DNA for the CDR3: TGCAGTGCTAGGTCCGGACCTAACTATGGCTACACCTTC.

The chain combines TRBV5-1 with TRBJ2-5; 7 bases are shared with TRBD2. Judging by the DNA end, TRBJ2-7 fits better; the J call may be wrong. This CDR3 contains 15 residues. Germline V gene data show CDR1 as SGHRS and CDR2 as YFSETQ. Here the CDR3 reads CASNRGGGTFYEQYF. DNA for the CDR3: TGCGCCAGCAACCGCGGGGGAGGGACTTTCTACGAGCAGTACTTC.

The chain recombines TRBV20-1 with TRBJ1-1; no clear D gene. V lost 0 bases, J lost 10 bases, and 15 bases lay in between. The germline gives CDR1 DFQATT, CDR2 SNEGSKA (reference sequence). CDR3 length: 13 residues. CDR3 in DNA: TGCAGTGCTAGAGATAATCAGCGCCTTGGAGCTTTCTTT. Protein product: CSARDNQRLGAFF.

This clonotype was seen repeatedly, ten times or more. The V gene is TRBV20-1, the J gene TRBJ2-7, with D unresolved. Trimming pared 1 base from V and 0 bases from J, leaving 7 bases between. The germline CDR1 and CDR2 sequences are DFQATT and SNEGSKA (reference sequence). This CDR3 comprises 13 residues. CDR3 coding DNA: TGCAGTGCTAGAGTGAGAAGCTCCTACGAGCAGTACTTC. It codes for CSARVRSSYEQYF.

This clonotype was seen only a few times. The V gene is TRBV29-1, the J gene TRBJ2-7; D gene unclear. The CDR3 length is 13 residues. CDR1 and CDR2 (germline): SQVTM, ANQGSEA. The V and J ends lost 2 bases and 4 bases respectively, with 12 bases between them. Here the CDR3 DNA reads TGCAGCGTTGAACTCGGCTGGGGATACGAGCAGTACTTC. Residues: CSVELGWGYEQYF.

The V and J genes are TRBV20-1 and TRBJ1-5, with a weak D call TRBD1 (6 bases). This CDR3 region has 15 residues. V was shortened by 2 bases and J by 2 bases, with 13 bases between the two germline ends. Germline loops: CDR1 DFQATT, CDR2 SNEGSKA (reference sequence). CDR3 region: CSARLGGLGNQPQHF. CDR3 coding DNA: TGCAGTGCTAGACTTGGGGGGCTCGGCAATCAGCCCCAGCATTTT.

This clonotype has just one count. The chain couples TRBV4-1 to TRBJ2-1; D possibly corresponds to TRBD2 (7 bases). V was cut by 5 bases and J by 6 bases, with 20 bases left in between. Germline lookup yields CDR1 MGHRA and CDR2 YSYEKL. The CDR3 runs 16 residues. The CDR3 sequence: CASSKRDTNSPNEQFF. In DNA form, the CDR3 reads TGCGCCAGCAGCAAGCGGGACACCAATTCCCCCAATGAGCAGTTCTTC.

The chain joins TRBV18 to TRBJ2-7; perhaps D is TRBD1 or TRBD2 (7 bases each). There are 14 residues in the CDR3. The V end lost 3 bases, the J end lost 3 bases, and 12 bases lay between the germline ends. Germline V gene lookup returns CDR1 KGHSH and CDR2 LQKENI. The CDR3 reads CASSPRGEGYEQYF. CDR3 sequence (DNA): TGTGCCAGCTCACCCAGGGGGGAGGGCTACGAGCAGTACTTC.

CDR3 region: CASSPSGYSFFYEQYF. As DNA, the CDR3 is TGTGCCAGCTCACCATCAGGCTACAGTTTCTTTTACGAGCAGTACTTC. The chain couples TRBV18 to TRBJ2-7, with no clear D. Germline V CDR1 and CDR2: KGHSH, LQKENI. Trimming took 2 bases from V and 4 from J, leaving 18 bases between them. This CDR3 has 16 amino acids.

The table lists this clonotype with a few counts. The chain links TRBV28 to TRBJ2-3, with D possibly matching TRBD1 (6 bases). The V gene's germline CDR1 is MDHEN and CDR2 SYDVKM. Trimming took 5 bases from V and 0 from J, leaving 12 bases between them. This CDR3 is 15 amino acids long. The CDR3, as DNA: TGTGCCAGCAGTGACCCCAGGGGAAGCACAGATACGCAGTATTTT. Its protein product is CASSDPRGSTDTQYF.

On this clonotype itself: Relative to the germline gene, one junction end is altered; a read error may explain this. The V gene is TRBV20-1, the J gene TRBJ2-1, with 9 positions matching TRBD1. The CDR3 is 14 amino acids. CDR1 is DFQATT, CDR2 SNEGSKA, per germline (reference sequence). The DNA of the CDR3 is TGCAGTGTTAGAACGGACAGGGGAAACAATGAGCAGTTCTTC. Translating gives CSVRTDRGNNEQFF.

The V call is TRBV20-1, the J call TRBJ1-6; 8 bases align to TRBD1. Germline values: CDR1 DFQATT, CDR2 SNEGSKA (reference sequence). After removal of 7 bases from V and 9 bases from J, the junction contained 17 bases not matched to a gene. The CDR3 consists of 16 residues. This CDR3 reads CSVKTGVMTRGSPLHF. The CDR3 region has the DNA TGCAGTGTTAAGACAGGGGTCATGACTAGGGGTTCACCCCTCCACTTT.

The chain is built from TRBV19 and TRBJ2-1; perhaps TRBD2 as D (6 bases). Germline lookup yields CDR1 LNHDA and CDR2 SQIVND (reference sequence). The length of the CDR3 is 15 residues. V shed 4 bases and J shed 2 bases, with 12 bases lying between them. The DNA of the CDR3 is TGTGCCAGTAGTAGATTGGGGGGAGCCTACAATGAGCAGTTCTTC. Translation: CASSRLGGAYNEQFF.

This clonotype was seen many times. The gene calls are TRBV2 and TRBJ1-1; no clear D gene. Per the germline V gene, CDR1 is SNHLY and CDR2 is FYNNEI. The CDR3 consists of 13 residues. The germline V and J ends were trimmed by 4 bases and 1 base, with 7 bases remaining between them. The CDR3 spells CASSVAGNTEAFF. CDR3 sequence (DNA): TGTGCCAGCAGTGTCGCGGGGAACACTGAAGCTTTCTTT.

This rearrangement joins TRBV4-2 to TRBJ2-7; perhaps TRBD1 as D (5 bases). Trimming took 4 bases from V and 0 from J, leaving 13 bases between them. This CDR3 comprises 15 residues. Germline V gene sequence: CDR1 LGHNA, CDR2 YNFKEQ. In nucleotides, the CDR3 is TGTGCCAGCAGCCCGACAGATATGCCCTCCTACGAGCAGTACTTC. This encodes CASSPTDMPSYEQYF.

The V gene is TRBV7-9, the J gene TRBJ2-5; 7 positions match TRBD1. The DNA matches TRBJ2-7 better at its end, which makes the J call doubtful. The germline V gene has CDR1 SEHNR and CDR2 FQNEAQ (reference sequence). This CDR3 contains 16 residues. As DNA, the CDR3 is TGTGCCAGCAGCCAACCCCCCGGGACAGCTTTCTACGAGCAGTACTTC. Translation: CASSQPPGTAFYEQYF.